The rows below give T cell receptor beta chains drawn from one sample of a study of blood T cell repertoires in COVID-19. TCRdb's table, derived via immunoSEQ multiplex PCR, lists solely in-frame clones and lacks some. Here the sample spans approximately 300,000 clones, approximately 91% being singletons. Sequencing was carried out using PBMCs or T cells enriched from blood (not recorded which). These receptors were collected from a woman in her 30s who had been exposed to COVID-19. Both conserved end residues are part of each CDR3. The D gene is left open where the match is weak. Size tells how often a clone was seen (once, few, many) or the class of an expanded clone, and some rows leave it out.

D gene,J gene,V gene,clone size,CDR3 protein,CDR3 DNA
NA,TRBJ1-5,TRBV6-2/TRBV6-3,NA,CASSAIGGNQPQHF,TGTGCCAGCAGTGCCATTGGCGGGAATCAGCCCCAGCATTTT
TRBD1,TRBJ1-5,TRBV18,NA,CASSPSPGTGGNQPQHF,TGTGCCAGCTCACCGTCTCCCGGGACAGGGGGAAATCAGCCCCAGCATTTT
TRBD1,TRBJ1-6,TRBV18,NA,CASSPTGGDSPLHF,TGTGCCAGCTCTCCCACAGGGGGGGATTCACCCCTCCACTTT
NA,TRBJ1-2,TRBV2,NA,CASSTGFGYTF,TGTGCCAGCAGTACAGGGTTCGGCTACACCTTC
NA,TRBJ1-1,TRBV18,NA,CASSPGQENTEAFF,TGTGCCAGCTCACCGGGGCAGGAGAACACTGAAGCTTTCTTT
NA,TRBJ2-7,TRBV18,once,CASSPPPGGSGQYF,TGTGCCAGCTCACCACCACCCGGGGGAAGCGGGCAGTACTTC
TRBD1,TRBJ2-1,TRBV9,NA,CASSPGQGPYNEQFF,TGTGCCAGCAGCCCAGGACAGGGGCCGTACAATGAGCAGTTCTTC
NA,TRBJ1-1,TRBV29-1,NA,CSAGQHMNTEAFF,TGCAGCGCCGGACAGCATATGAACACTGAAGCTTTCTTT
TRBD1,TRBJ2-3,TRBV7-9,NA,CASSFPSGQADTQYF,TGTGCCAGCAGCTTTCCCTCGGGACAGGCCGATACGCAGTATTTT
TRBD1,TRBJ1-5,TRBV6-4,NA,CANPDRYNQPQHF,TGTGCCAACCCGGACAGGTATAATCAGCCCCAGCATTTT
TRBD1,TRBJ2-1,TRBV7-8,NA,CASSIGQGAYNEQFF,TGTGCCAGCAGCATAGGACAGGGGGCGTACAATGAGCAGTTCTTC
NA,TRBJ1-1,TRBV2,NA,CASSDPTGTRAFF,TGTGCCAGCAGTGACCCAACCGGGACAAGAGCTTTCTTT
TRBD2,TRBJ2-7,TRBV14,NA,CASSQAARGGIYEQYF,TGTGCCAGCAGCCAGGCGGCGCGGGGGGGCATATACGAGCAGTACTTC
TRBD1,TRBJ1-4,TRBV5-5,NA,CASSLGQLSTNEKLFF,TGTGCCAGCAGCCTGGGACAGCTCTCAACTAATGAAAAACTGTTTTTT
NA,TRBJ1-2,TRBV7-2,NA,CASSRGYGYTF,TGTGCCAGCAGCCGAGGGTATGGCTACACCTTC
NA,TRBJ1-5,TRBV7-8,NA,CASSAHRVRNQPQHF,TGTGCCAGCAGCGCGCACAGGGTGCGCAATCAGCCCCAGCATTTT
NA,TRBJ1-4,TRBV10-3,NA,CAVRSATNEKLFF,TGTGCCGTCCGGTCTGCAACTAATGAAAAACTGTTTTTT
TRBD1,TRBJ2-3,TRBV7-9,NA,CASSPIRQGTWGTDTQYF,TGTGCCAGCAGCCCCATACGACAGGGGACATGGGGCACAGATACGCAGTATTTT
TRBD1,TRBJ1-4,TRBV7-6,NA,CASSSLQGEGKKLFF,TGTGCCAGCAGCTCGCTACAGGGGGAAGGGAAAAAACTGTTTTTT
NA,TRBJ2-1,TRBV2,NA,CASIEVPLHYNEQFF,TGTGCCAGCATAGAGGTACCCCTTCACTACAATGAGCAGTTCTTC
NA,TRBJ2-1,TRBV7-2,NA,CASSRPQGKPYNEQFF,TGTGCCAGCAGCCGCCCACAGGGCAAGCCGTACAATGAGCAGTTCTTC
NA,TRBJ2-1,TRBV2,NA,CASSERKLARYNEQFF,TGTGCCAGCAGTGAAAGGAAATTAGCGAGGTACAATGAGCAGTTCTTC
NA,TRBJ1-3,TRBV4-3,NA,CASSQDFGVRGNTIYF,TGCGCCAGCAGCCAAGATTTTGGAGTAAGAGGAAACACCATATATTTT
NA,TRBJ1-2,TRBV2,NA,CASSVRGIYGYTF,TGTGCCAGCAGTGTTCGGGGAATCTATGGCTACACCTTC
NA,TRBJ1-3,TRBV27,once,CASSSRGLSSGNTIYF,TGTGCCAGCAGTTCTCGTGGACTCAGCTCTGGAAACACCATATATTTT
NA,TRBJ1-6,TRBV19,once,CASTTLGGGGSPLHF,TGTGCCAGTACCACCCTCGGGGGAGGAGGTTCACCCCTCCACTTT
NA,TRBJ1-3,TRBV10-3,NA,CAIGGDSGNTIYF,TGTGCCATCGGCGGGGACTCGGGAAACACCATATATTTT
NA,TRBJ1-6,TRBV20-1,NA,CSASQALDSPLHF,TGCAGTGCTAGTCAGGCGTTAGATTCACCCCTCCACTTT
TRBD1,TRBJ2-2,TRBV5-6,NA,CASSRTGGGTGELFF,TGTGCCAGCAGCAGAACAGGGGGCGGCACCGGGGAGCTGTTTTTT
NA,TRBJ1-1,TRBV25-1,NA,CASSVHLVSEAFF,TGTGCCAGCAGTGTACATCTGGTATCTGAAGCTTTCTTT
TRBD1,TRBJ1-2,TRBV28,NA,CASSLPGGYGYTF,TGTGCCAGCAGTTTACCAGGGGGCTATGGCTACACCTTC
TRBD2,TRBJ2-1,TRBV30,once,CAWTSGAYNEQFF,TGTGCCTGGACTAGCGGGGCATACAATGAGCAGTTCTTC
NA,TRBJ1-1,TRBV7-3,NA,CASSINPLGEAFF,TGTGCCAGCAGTATAAACCCCCTCGGTGAAGCTTTCTTT
NA,TRBJ2-7,TRBV7-9,few,CASSRALSYEQYF,TGTGCCAGCAGCCGAGCCCTTTCCTACGAGCAGTACTTC
NA,TRBJ2-7,TRBV11-2,NA,CASSLGEVNEQYF,TGTGCCAGCAGCTTAGGGGAGGTCAACGAGCAGTACTTC
TRBD2,TRBJ2-3,TRBV4-2,NA,CASSQEFSGGAGTDTQYF,TGTGCCAGCAGCCAAGAGTTTAGCGGGGGGGCCGGTACAGATACGCAGTATTTT
NA,TRBJ2-7,TRBV6-5,NA,CASSYTGVYEQYF,TGTGCCAGCAGTTACACGGGGGTGTACGAGCAGTACTTC
TRBD2,TRBJ2-3,TRBV9,NA,CASSGGLAGAKTPLGTDTQYF,TGTGCCAGCAGCGGGGGACTAGCGGGAGCCAAAACCCCACTAGGCACAGATACGCAGTATTTT